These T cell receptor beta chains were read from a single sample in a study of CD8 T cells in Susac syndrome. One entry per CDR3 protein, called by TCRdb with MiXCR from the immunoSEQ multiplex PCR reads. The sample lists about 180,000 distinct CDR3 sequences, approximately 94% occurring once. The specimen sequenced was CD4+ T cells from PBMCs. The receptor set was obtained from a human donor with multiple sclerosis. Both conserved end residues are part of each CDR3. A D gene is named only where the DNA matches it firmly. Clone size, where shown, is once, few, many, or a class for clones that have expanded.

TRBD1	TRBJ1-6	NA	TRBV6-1	CASSEPPGGTYSPLHF	TGTGCCAGCAGTGAACCCCCAGGGGGCACTTATTCACCCCTCCACTTT
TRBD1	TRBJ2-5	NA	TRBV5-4	CASSLRQGWQETQYF	TGTGCCAGCAGCTTGCGACAGGGTTGGCAAGAGACCCAGTACTTC
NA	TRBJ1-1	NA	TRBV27	CASSPGGAEAFF	TGTGCCAGCAGTCCGGGGGGCGCTGAAGCTTTCTTT
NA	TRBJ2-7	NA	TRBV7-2	CASSYQGIAYEQYF	TGTGCCAGCAGCTACCAGGGGATAGCCTACGAGCAGTACTTC
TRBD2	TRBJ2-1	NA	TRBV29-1	CSVEFGGGLHYNEQFF	TGCAGCGTTGAATTCGGGGGGGGCCTACATTACAATGAGCAGTTCTTC
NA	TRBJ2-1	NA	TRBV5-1	CASRPLSSYNEQFF	TGCGCCAGCCGGCCCCTAAGCTCCTACAATGAGCAGTTCTTC
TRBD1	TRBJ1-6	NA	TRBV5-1	CASSFDRDGSPLHF	TGCGCCAGCAGCTTTGACAGGGATGGTTCACCCCTCCACTTT
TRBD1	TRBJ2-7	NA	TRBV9	CASSVSGTGDYEQYF	TGTGCCAGCAGCGTATCCGGGACAGGAGACTACGAGCAGTACTTC
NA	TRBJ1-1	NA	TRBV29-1	CSVLGFYTEAFF	TGCAGCGTTCTGGGGTTTTACACTGAAGCTTTCTTT
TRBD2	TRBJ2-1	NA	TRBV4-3	CASSPNIIAGGRNEQFF	TGCGCCAGCAGCCCAAATATAATAGCGGGGGGGCGCAATGAGCAGTTCTTC
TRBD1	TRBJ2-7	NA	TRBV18	CASSPLTGTAYEQYF	TGTGCCAGCTCACCACTAACCGGGACAGCCTACGAGCAGTACTTC
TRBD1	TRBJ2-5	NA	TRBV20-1	CSASPGTVQETQYF	TGCAGTGCCTCCCCCGGGACAGTCCAAGAGACCCAGTACTTC
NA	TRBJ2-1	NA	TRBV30	CAVGLLRGEQFF	TGTGCCGTAGGACTTCTTCGGGGTGAGCAGTTCTTC
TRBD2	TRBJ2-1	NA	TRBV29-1	CSVKGGEGPYNEQFF	TGCAGCGTTAAGGGTGGGGAGGGGCCCTACAATGAGCAGTTCTTC
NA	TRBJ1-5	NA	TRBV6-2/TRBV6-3	CASSYFPVSRNQPQHF	TGTGCCAGCAGTTATTTCCCGGTGAGCAGGAATCAGCCCCAGCATTTT
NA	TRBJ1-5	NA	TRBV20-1	CSAPTTGPNNQPQHF	TGCAGTGCTCCAACCACGGGCCCGAACAATCAGCCCCAGCATTTT
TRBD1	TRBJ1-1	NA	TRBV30	CARITGVTEAFF	TGTGCCCGCATAACAGGGGTGACTGAAGCTTTCTTT
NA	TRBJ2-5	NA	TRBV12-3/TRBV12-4	CASSLDGGGGTQETQYF	TGTGCCAGCAGTTTAGACGGGGGCGGGGGAACCCAAGAGACCCAGTACTTC
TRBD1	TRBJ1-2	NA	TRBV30	CAWSGTSGTAYGYTF	TGTGCCTGGAGTGGAACGTCCGGGACAGCCTATGGCTACACCTTC
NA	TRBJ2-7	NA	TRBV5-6	CASSLRGASEQYF	TGTGCCAGCAGCTTGCGCGGGGCTAGCGAGCAGTACTTC
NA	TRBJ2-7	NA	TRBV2	CASILYEQYF	TGTGCCAGCATCCTCTACGAGCAGTACTTC
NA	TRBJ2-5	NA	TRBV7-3	CASSSGPRETQYF	TGTGCCAGCAGCTCAGGACCGCGGGAGACCCAGTACTTC
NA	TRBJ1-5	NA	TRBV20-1	CSATEMGDSNQPQHF	TGCAGTGCCACGGAGATGGGAGATAGCAATCAGCCCCAGCATTTT
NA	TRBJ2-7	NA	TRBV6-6	CASSLHLEQYF	TGTGCCAGCAGTCTCCACCTGGAGCAGTACTTC
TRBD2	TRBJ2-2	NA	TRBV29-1	CSVEAVGSGGSVGELFF	TGCAGCGTTGAAGCCGTGGGAAGCGGGGGTTCGGTAGGGGAGCTGTTTTTT
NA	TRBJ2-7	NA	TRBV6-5	CASSRADSPYEQYF	TGTGCCAGCAGTCGAGCGGACAGCCCCTACGAGCAGTACTTC
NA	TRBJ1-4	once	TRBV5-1	CASSLDGRTNEKLFF	TGCGCCAGCAGCTTGGACGGCAGGACAAATGAAAAACTGTTTTTT
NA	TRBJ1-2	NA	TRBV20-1	CSARVRVDYGYTF	TGCAGTGCTAGGGTTCGGGTGGACTATGGCTACACCTTC
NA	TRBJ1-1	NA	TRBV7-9	CASSSAQGQDKAEAFF	TGTGCCAGCAGCTCGGCGCAGGGACAAGACAAGGCTGAAGCTTTCTTT
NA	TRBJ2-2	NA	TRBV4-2	CASSQVSRELFF	TGTGCCAGCAGCCAGGTCAGCCGGGAGCTGTTTTTT
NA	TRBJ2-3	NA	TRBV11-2	CASSPAGNPDTQYF	TGTGCCAGCAGCCCCGCCGGAAACCCAGATACGCAGTATTTT
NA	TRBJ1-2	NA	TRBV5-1	CASSLDANYGYTF	TGCGCCAGCAGCTTGGATGCTAACTATGGCTACACCTTC
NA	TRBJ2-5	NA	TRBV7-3	CASSSQGGSVETQYF	TGTGCCAGCAGCTCGCAGGGGGGGAGCGTGGAGACCCAGTACTTC
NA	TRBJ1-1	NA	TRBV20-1	CSALSRTEAFF	TGCAGTGCTCTTAGTAGAACTGAAGCTTTCTTT
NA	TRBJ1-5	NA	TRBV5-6	CASSASGSGNQPQHF	TGTGCCAGCAGCGCCAGCGGCTCGGGCAATCAGCCCCAGCATTTT
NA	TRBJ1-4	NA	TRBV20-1	CSARDLSQSNEKLFF	TGCAGTGCTAGAGATCTATCACAGTCTAATGAAAAACTGTTTTTT
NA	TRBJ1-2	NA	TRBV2	CASRAQDLYGYTF	TGTGCCAGCAGGGCGCAGGACCTCTATGGCTACACCTTC
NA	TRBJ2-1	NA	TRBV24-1	CATSALGAGPYNEQFF	TGTGCCACCAGTGCCTTGGGGGCAGGACCCTACAATGAGCAGTTCTTC
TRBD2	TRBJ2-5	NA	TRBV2	CASSEGRTRVETQYF	TGTGCCAGCAGTGAAGGGAGGACTAGAGTAGAGACCCAGTACTTC
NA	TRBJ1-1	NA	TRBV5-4	CASSLGVESEAFF	TGTGCCAGCAGCTTGGGGGTTGAATCAGAAGCTTTCTTT
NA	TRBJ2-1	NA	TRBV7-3	CASSLELSSYNEQFF	TGTGCCAGCAGCTTAGAGCTTAGCTCCTACAATGAGCAGTTCTTC
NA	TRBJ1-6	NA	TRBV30	CAWQDERGFNSPLHF	TGTGCCTGGCAGGACGAGAGGGGCTTTAATTCACCCCTCCACTTT
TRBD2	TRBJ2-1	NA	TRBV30	CAWRGGGMYNEQFF	TGTGCCTGGAGGGGCGGGGGGATGTACAATGAGCAGTTCTTC
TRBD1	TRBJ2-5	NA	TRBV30	CAWRTGMGETQYF	TGTGCCTGGCGGACAGGGATGGGAGAGACCCAGTACTTC
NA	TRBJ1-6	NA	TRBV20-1	CSAPDMPNSPLHF	TGCAGTGCCCCGGACATGCCTAATTCACCCCTCCACTTT
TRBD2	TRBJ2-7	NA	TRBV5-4	CASSLAGGRYEQYF	TGTGCCAGCAGCCTAGCGGGGGGCAGGTACGAGCAGTACTTC
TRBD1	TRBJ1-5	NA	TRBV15	CATSRTRDRDSLGQHF	TGTGCCACCAGCAGGACCCGGGACAGGGATTCCCTAGGCCAGCATTTT
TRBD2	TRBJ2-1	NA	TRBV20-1	CSAEAFSGGSYNEQFF	TGCAGTGCTGAGGCTTTTAGCGGGGGATCCTACAATGAGCAGTTCTTC
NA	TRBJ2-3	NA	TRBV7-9	CASSPRGPDTQYF	TGTGCCAGCAGCCCCAGGGGCCCAGATACGCAGTATTTT
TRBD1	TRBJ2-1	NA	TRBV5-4	CASSSDRDDEQFF	TGTGCCAGCAGCTCGGACAGGGATGATGAGCAGTTCTTC
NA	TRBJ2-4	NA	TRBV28	CASSLRKDIQYF	TGTGCCAGCAGTTTAAGGAAGGACATTCAGTACTTC
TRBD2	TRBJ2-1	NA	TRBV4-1	CASSPRERGGDEQFF	TGCGCCAGCAGCCCCCGGGAGCGGGGAGGGGATGAGCAGTTCTTC
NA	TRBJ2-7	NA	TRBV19	CASRPGPSYEQYF	TGTGCCAGTAGACCGGGACCTTCCTACGAGCAGTACTTC
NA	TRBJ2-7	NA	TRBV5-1	CASSLAPTIDEQYF	TGCGCCAGCAGCTTGGCACCGACCATCGACGAGCAGTACTTC
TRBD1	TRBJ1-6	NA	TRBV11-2	CASSLVTGAGSPLHF	TGTGCCAGCAGCTTAGTGACAGGGGCGGGTTCACCCCTCCACTTT
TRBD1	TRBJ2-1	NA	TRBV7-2	CASSGRHLGTGLDEQFF	TGTGCCAGCAGCGGGAGGCATCTCGGGACAGGGTTAGATGAGCAGTTCTTC
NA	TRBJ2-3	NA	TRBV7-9	CASSFSSSTDTQYF	TGTGCCAGCAGCTTTTCGTCTAGCACAGATACGCAGTATTTT
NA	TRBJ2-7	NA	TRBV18	CASSPKGIGYEQYF	TGTGCCAGCTCACCAAAGGGAATCGGGTACGAGCAGTACTTC